This TCR beta chain was profiled in a study of CD8 T cells in ankylosing spondylitis. Study-wide findings and caveats: A subset of motif variants has previously been described in the synovial fluid and blood of reactive arthritis. A TCR beta motif of roughly eight highly homologous variants seemed to mark ankylosing spondylitis blood. CD8+ cells made up the disease-linked clones, which were relatively rare in peripheral blood. The authors reported significant enrichment of disease-linked clones in matched ankylosing spondylitis synovial fluid.

This clonotype was seen at least ten times. The target antigen is unknown. TCRdb processed the 5' RACE reads anew with MiXCR; each CDR3 protein has one entry. Of under 200,000 distinct CDR3 sequences listed, under 14% were seen once; the top ten hold 25% to 30%. CDR1 and CDR2 from the germline V gene are SGHRS and YFSETQ. This CDR3 comprises 15 residues. The V gene lost 3 bases and the J gene lost 3 bases, with 15 bases spanning the gap. This clonotype was obtained from a male donor with ankylosing spondylitis or in good health (not recorded which). The J gene is TRBJ1-1, the V gene TRBV5-1, with TRBD1 as a possible D gene (6 bases). Sequenced input: blood, either unsorted or a sorted T cell fraction (not recorded which). The CDR3 spells CASSSLGGGDTEAFF. In DNA form, the CDR3 reads TGCGCCAGCAGCTCCCTAGGGGGTGGGGACACTGAAGCTTTCTTT.